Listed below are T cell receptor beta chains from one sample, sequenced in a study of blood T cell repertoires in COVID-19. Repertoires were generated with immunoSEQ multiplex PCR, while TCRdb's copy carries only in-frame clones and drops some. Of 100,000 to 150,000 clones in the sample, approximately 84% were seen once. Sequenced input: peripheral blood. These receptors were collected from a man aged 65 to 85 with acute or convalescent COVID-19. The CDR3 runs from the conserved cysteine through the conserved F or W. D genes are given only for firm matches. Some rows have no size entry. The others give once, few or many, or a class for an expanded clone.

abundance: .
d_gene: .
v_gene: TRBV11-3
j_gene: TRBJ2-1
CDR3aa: CASSLTGNSYNEQFF
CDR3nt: TGTGCCAGCAGCTTGACGGGGAACTCCTACAATGAGCAGTTCTTC

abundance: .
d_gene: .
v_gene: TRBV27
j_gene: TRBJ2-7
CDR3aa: CASTRTGSYEQYF
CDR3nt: TGTGCCAGCACCAGAACAGGTTCCTACGAGCAGTACTTC

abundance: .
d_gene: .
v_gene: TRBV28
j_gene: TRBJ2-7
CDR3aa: CASSLSGGRVEQYF
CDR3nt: TGTGCCAGCAGTTTATCCGGGGGGCGGGTAGAGCAGTACTTC

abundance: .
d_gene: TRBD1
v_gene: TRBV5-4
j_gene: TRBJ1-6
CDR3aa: CASSPQPLGQGDSPLHF
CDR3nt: TGTGCCAGCAGTCCCCAACCCCTAGGACAGGGGGATTCACCCCTCCACTTT

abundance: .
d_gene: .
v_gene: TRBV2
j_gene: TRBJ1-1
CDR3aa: CASSQHPAVGTEAFF
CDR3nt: TGTGCCAGCAGCCAACACCCAGCGGTTGGGACTGAAGCTTTCTTT

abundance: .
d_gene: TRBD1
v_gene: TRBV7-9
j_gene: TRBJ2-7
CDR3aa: CASEGADYEQYF
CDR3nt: TGTGCCAGCGAGGGGGCTGACTACGAGCAGTACTTC

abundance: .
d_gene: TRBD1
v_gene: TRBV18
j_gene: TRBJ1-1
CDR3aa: CASSPNDRGVGTEAFF
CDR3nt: TGTGCCAGCTCACCAAACGACAGGGGGGTCGGAACTGAAGCTTTCTTT

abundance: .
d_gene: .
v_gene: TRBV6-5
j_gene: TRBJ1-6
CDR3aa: CASSLASPLHF
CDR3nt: TGTGCCAGCAGCCTAGCTTCACCCCTCCACTTT

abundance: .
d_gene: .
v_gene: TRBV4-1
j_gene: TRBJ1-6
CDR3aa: CASSQDRWGLRSPLHF
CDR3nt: TGCGCCAGCAGCCAAGATAGATGGGGGCTTAGGTCACCCCTCCACTTT

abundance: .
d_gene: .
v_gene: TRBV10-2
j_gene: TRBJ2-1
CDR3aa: CASVRTAGEQFF
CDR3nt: TGCGCCAGCGTTCGGACAGCCGGTGAGCAGTTCTTC

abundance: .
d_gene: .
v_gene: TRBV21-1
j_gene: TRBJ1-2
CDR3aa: CASSKDQGGYTF
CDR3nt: TGTGCCAGCAGCAAAGACCAGGGAGGCTACACCTTC

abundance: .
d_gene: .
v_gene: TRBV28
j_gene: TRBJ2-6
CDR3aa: CASSPQGSGANVLTF
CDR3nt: TGTGCCAGCAGTCCTCAGGGGTCTGGGGCCAACGTCCTGACTTTC

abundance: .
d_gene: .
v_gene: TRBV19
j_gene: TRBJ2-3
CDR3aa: CASSPDGLYTQYF
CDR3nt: TGTGCCAGTAGTCCCGATGGACTCTATACGCAGTATTTT

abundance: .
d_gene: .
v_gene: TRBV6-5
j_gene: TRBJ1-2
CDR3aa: CASSSDGTNYGYTF
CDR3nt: TGTGCCAGCAGCTCAGACGGGACTAACTATGGCTACACCTTC

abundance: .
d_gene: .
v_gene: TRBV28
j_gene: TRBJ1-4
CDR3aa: CASSSLGGLNEKLFF
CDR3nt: TGTGCCAGCAGCTCCTTAGGGGGTTTGAATGAAAAACTGTTTTTT

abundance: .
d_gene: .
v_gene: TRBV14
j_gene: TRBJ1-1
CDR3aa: CASSQAVASNTEAFF
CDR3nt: TGTGCCAGCAGCCAAGCGGTCGCGTCGAACACTGAAGCTTTCTTT

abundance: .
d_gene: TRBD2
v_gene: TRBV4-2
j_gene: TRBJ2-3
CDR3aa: CASSQAVSGARDTQYF
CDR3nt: TGTGCCAGCAGCCAAGCTGTTAGCGGGGCCCGGGATACGCAGTATTTT

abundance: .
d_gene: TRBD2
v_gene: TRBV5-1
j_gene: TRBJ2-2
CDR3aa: CASSPGLAANTGELFF
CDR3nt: TGCGCCAGCAGTCCCGGACTAGCGGCGAACACCGGGGAGCTGTTTTTT

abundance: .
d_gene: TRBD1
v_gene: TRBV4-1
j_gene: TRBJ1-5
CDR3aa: CASSQRTGLSNQPQHF
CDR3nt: TGCGCCAGCAGCCAGAGGACAGGGCTAAGCAATCAGCCCCAGCATTTT

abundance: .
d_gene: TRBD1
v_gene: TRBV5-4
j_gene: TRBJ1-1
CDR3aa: CAGSGGTEAFF
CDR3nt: TGTGCAGGATCAGGGGGGACTGAAGCTTTCTTT

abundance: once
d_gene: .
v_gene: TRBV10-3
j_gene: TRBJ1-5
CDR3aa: CAISETGSSNQPQHF
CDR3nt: TGTGCCATCAGTGAGACAGGGTCTAGCAATCAGCCCCAGCATTTT

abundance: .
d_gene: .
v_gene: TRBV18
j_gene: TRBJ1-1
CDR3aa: CASSPSQKGTEAFF
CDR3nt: TGTGCCAGCTCACCGAGCCAAAAGGGGACTGAAGCTTTCTTT

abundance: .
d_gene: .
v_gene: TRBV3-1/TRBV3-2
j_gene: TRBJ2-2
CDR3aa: CASSLLGALNTGELFF
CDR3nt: TGTGCCAGCAGCCTCTTGGGGGCTTTGAACACCGGGGAGCTGTTTTTT

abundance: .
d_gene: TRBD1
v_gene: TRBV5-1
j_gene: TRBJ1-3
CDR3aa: CASSLGTAYNTGNTIYF
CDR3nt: TGCGCCAGCAGCCTGGGGACAGCCTACAACACTGGAAACACCATATATTTT

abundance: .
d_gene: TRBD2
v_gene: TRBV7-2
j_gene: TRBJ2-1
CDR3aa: CASSLVGRGLGRNEQFF
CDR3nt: TGTGCCAGCAGCTTAGTAGGACGGGGACTAGGGCGGAATGAGCAGTTCTTC

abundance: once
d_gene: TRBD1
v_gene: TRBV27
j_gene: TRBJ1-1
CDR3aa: CASSLTGFTEAFF
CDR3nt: TGTGCCAGCAGTTTGACAGGGTTCACTGAAGCTTTCTTT

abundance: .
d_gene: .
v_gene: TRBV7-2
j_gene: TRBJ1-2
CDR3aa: CASSSPGYGYTF
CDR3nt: TGTGCCAGCAGCTCCCCAGGCTATGGCTACACCTTC

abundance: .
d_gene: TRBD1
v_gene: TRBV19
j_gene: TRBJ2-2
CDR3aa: CASTRTGSPPTGELFF
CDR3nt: TGTGCCAGTACCCGGACAGGGTCCCCCCCCACCGGGGAGCTGTTTTTT

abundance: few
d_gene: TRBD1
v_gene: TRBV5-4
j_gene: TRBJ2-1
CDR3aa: CASSRDRGLNEQFF
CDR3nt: TGTGCCAGCAGCCGGGACAGGGGGCTTAATGAGCAGTTCTTC

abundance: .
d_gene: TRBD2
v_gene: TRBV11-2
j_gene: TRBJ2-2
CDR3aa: CASRRTSGAPNTGELFF
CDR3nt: TGTGCCAGCAGAAGGACTAGCGGGGCCCCGAACACCGGGGAGCTGTTTTTT

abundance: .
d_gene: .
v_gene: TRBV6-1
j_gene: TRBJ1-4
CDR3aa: CASSDGAWGEKLFF
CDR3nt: TGTGCCAGCAGTGATGGGGCCTGGGGTGAAAAACTGTTTTTT

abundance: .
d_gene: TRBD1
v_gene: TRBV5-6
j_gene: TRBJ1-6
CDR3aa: CASSLQGAPDSPLHF
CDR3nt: TGTGCCAGCAGCCTGCAGGGGGCCCCCGATTCACCCCTCCACTTT

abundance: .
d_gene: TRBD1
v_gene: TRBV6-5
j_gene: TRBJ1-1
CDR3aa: CASSLQGAWDTEAFF
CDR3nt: TGTGCCAGCAGTCTCCAGGGGGCATGGGACACTGAAGCTTTCTTT

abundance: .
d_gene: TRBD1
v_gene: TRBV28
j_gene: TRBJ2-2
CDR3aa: CASSLYGQGANTGELFF
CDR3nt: TGTGCCAGCAGTTTATACGGACAGGGGGCGAACACCGGGGAGCTGTTTTTT

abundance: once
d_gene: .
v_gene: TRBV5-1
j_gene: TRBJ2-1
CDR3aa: CASSSDRGGNNEQFF
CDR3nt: TGCGCCAGCAGCTCTGACAGGGGAGGGAACAATGAGCAGTTCTTC

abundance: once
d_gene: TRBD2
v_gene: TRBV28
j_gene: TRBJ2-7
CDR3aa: CASRASVRRGGLNYEQYF
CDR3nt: TGTGCCAGCAGGGCCTCGGTGAGGCGGGGGGGGTTGAACTACGAGCAGTACTTC

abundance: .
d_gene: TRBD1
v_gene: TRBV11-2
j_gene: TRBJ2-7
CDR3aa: CASNSPGTGGTRQYF
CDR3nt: TGTGCCAGCAACTCCCCCGGGACAGGGGGCACAAGGCAGTACTTC